A selection of T cell receptor beta chains follows, all from one sample in a study of blood T cells in healthy people across ages. TCRdb reanalysed the 5' RACE reads using MiXCR and keeps one entry per CDR3 protein. The data contain approximately 1.5 million distinct CDR3 sequences, around 36% of them singletons. The sequencing input was blood. These receptors were collected from a woman under 40 in good health. CDR3s leave out the opening cysteine and the closing phenylalanine or tryptophan.

V,CDR3
TRBV5-1,ASSRTGANEQY
TRBV29-1,SVGRGDRLIPGEDEQF
TRBV2,ASSTGTGGAGGYT
TRBV7-6,ASSYRGNGEKLF
TRBV3-1,ASSQVSGRAGSYNEQF
TRBV27,ASSLRQVSQETQY
TRBV27,ASRTGGTEAF
TRBV24-1,ATSDTLAGGPRGYNEQF
TRBV6-1,ASSEGVNTGELF
TRBV11-2,ACSPDRNYGHT
TRBV11-3,ASSSGVVSETQY
TRBV28,ASSPRPRDRGEAF
TRBV18,ASSPGSPYEQY
TRBV20-1,SAVQSGGYNEQF
TRBV12-3/TRBV12-4,ASKGLRNEQF
TRBV7-3,ASSSPGEDYEQY
TRBV28,ASSFDRRGSGNQPQH
TRBV7-6,ASSPGGTLREQY
TRBV10-3,AISGGQETFVDEQF
TRBV7-8,ASSQYYGPPENIQY
TRBV13,ASSPGPTNTEAF
TRBV20-1,SALGGLARADTQY
TRBV20-1,SAFTDRDNTEAF
TRBV9,ASSVADQQPQH
TRBV5-1,ASSLAMTAGIGTGELF
TRBV7-8,ASSLEPGQPQH
TRBV4-2,ASSPRLADNEQF
TRBV12-3/TRBV12-4,ASSFGRAVGYT
TRBV20-1,SARGQGAQISYGYT
TRBV6-1,ASRLGTRTYNEQF
TRBV20-1,SARAGGPNGELF
TRBV5-1,ASSLTGTENTEAF